Sequencing of this TCR beta chain was carried out in a study of resident and recirculating memory T cells in vitiligo. This CDR3 is 16 amino acids long. Trimming removed 4 bases from V and 3 bases from J; junction bases left unmatched: 4. Per germline, CDR1 ENHRY and CDR2 SYGVKD. Produced via immunoSEQ multiplex PCR; TCRdb's table is partial and in-frame only. The sample records tens of thousands of clones, about nine tenths being singletons. This TCR was sampled from a male donor with vitiligo. V and J are TRBV10-3 and TRBJ1-4, with 11 nucleotides matching TRBD1. Material: blood. The CDR3 coding sequence is TGTGCCATCAGTGGGTCGGACAGGGGGCCTAATGAAAAACTGTTTTTT. It translates to CAISGSDRGPNEKLFF.